Listed here are 2 T cell receptor beta chains from one sample, sequenced in a study of metastatic and nonmetastatic thyroid tumors (dated by TCRdb to the early 2020s). No patient had received any treatment before thyroid surgery. Library preparation was by PCR. The sequencer was an Illumina HiSeq 4000. In-frame beta chains were kept once TCRdb had trimmed the public reads at Q25 with fastp and called clones with MiXCR. The sample data list some 25,000 clones, and around 21% of these were observed just once. The ten largest clones capture roughly 8% of the sample. Sample: blood. The source of these receptors is a female donor with papillary thyroid cancer or a benign thyroid nodule (not recorded which). Some clones in this sample may be carry-over from other donors' samples.

This clone was detected many times. The chain combines TRBV7-8 with TRBJ2-7; either TRBD1 or TRBD2 may supply D (5 bases each). The CDR3 has 14 residues. V shed 5 bases and J shed 7 bases, with 18 bases lying between them. Germline V gene data show CDR1 as SGHVS and CDR2 as FQNEAQ. CDR3 nucleotides: TGTGCCAGCAGCCAAGTTGAGACTGGGGGTGAGCAGTACTTC. Protein sequence: CASSQVETGGEQYF.

This clone was counted a single time. The rearrangement joins TRBV20-1 to TRBJ2-7; 7 bases are shared with TRBD2. Germline assignment: CDR1 DFQATT and CDR2 SNEGSKA (reference sequence). This CDR3 spans 14 amino acids. Unmatched junction bases numbered 14, after V lost 7 bases and J lost 5 bases. Here the CDR3 DNA reads TGCAGTGTTCGGGTACTAGCGCACCGCAACGAGCAGTACGTC. This sequence encodes CSVRVLAHRNEQYV.